This entry features one T cell receptor beta chain sequence. Here immunoSEQ multiplex PCR was the method, and the copy in TCRdb shows in-frame clones only, minus some. The data hold some 120,000 clones, with 84% observed a single time. The sample originates from a study of T cell responses to AZD1222 COVID-19 vaccine. The germline V gene has CDR1 LGHNA and CDR2 YSLEER. CDR3 length: 14 residues. With 2 bases clipped from V and 7 bases from J, the junction kept 7 bases outside the gene matches. This sequence joins TRBV4-3 and TRBJ2-5; 7 bases match TRBD1. Sequencing was performed on peripheral blood, taken 28 days after the second AZD1222 dose. The TCR comes from an adult who received the AZD1222 COVID-19 vaccine. The CDR3 bases are TGCGCCAGCAGCCAATTGACAGGGCGCACGACCCAGTACTTC. Its protein product is CASSQLTGRTTQYF.